Here is one T cell receptor beta chain with its context. The data were taken from a study of lymphopenia after photon versus proton radiotherapy. This CDR3 region has 15 residues. Germline V gives CDR1 SGHTA, CDR2 FQGNSA. The V end was cut by 5 bases, the J end by 0 bases, with 14 bases between. Sequenced by immunoSEQ multiplex PCR; TCRdb stores in-frame clones only, minus some. The sample yields about 70,000 clones, about nine tenths seen once. This chain uses TRBV7-2 with TRBJ2-7; tentatively, D is TRBD1 or TRBD2 (6 bases each). The input for sequencing was peripheral blood, taken from a patient treated with proton-based radiotherapy. The receptor comes from a man aged 80 or over with esophageal cancer. CDR3 bases: TGTGCCAGCAGCCCGAGGGGGACTCTCTCCTACGAGCAGTACTTC. Amino acids: CASSPRGTLSYEQYF.